What follows are 7 T cell receptor beta chains derived from one specimen sequenced in a study of T cells in women clearing cervical HPV infection. TCRdb's table, derived via immunoSEQ multiplex PCR, lists solely in-frame clones and lacks some. The sample totals some 30,000 clones; its top ten clones hold more than 4%. The source material was blood buffy coat. Source of these receptors: a woman aged 18 to 75 with a cervical HPV16 infection that either progressed to CIN3+ or cleared (not recorded which).

This CDR3 is CASKRQSSYEQYF. The CDR3 DNA, read in part, is TGTGCCAGCAAGAGACAGAGCTCCTACGAG. This sequence joins TRBV28 and TRBJ2-7, with D possibly being TRBD1 (5 bases). The read stops 3 residues short of the end of the CDR3; the missing end is completed from the germline J gene. Trimming took 7 bases from V and 0 from J, leaving 10 bases between them. Looked up from germline, CDR1 is MDHEN and CDR2 is SYDVKM. The CDR3 is 13 residues long.

As concerns this clone: The CDR3 goes on 3 residues after the read ends, and that part is filled in from the germline J gene. The gene calls are TRBV20-1 and TRBJ2-7; the D gene is possibly TRBD1 (6 bases). Germline values: CDR1 DFQATT, CDR2 SNEGSKA (reference sequence). Between the trimmed V and J ends, which lost 4 bases and 5 bases, there was a span of 27 bases. The CDR3 contains 17 residues. The CDR3 is CSAKIIYYGVGGDEQYF. The CDR3 bases that were read are TGCAGTGCTAAGATAATCTATTACGGGGTAGGGGGTGACGAG.

Details on this clone: The read comes to an end 3 residues before the CDR3 does, leaving the germline J gene to fill in the end. V is TRBV5-1 and J is TRBJ2-3; possibly TRBD2 for D (5 bases). There are 16 residues in the CDR3. Germline CDR1 SGHRS, CDR2 YFSETQ. V lost 0 bases and J 0 bases, leaving 11 bases between the germline ends. The sequenced CDR3 bases are TGCGCCAGCAGCTTGGCCGGCAGGACTAGCACAGATACG. This gives the protein CASSLAGRTSTDT. From start to end, the CDR3 is CASSLAGRTSTDTQYF.

As concerns this clone: The read finishes 3 residues shy of the CDR3 end, and the germline J gene is used to complete it. The J gene is TRBJ2-5, the V gene TRBV12-3 or TRBV12-4; a weak D match, TRBD1 (6 bases). The length of the CDR3 is 13 residues. V lost 0 bases to trimming and J lost 4 bases, with 6 bases between them. The CDR3 bases that were read are TGTGCCAGCAGTTTAGCGGGGGCAGAGACC. This encodes CASSLAGAET. The entire CDR3 reads CASSLAGAETQYF.

Concerning this clone: The read terminates 3 residues ahead of where the CDR3 ends, so the germline J gene completes it. The V gene is TRBV20-1, the J gene TRBJ1-1; D is possibly TRBD1 (5 bases). The CDR3 has 11 amino acids. Germline-derived CDR1 and CDR2 are DFQATT and SNEGSKA (reference sequence). Partial CDR3 DNA: TGCAGTGCCACACCAGGGCCAAGG. Its translation: CSATPGPR. The CDR3 in its entirety is CSATPGPRAFF.

As regards this clone: The CDR3 end falls 3 residues outside the read, so it is completed with the germline J gene. The chain joins TRBV6-2 or TRBV6-3 to TRBJ1-1; tentative D call: TRBD1 (6 bases). Trimming shortened V by 5 bases and J by 7 bases, and 17 bases separated the two germline ends. Germline V gene lookup returns CDR1 MNHEY and CDR2 SVGEGT. The CDR3 covers 14 residues. This chain's CDR3 is CASSPVLGGGEAFF. CDR3 DNA (partial): TGTGCCAGCAGTCCTGTATTAGGAGGGGGTGAA.

As for this clone: The read terminates 3 residues ahead of where the CDR3 ends, so the germline J gene completes it. The chain recombines TRBV18 with TRBJ2-5; 8 nucleotides line up with TRBD1. The CDR3 is 17 residues long. Germline trimming cut 0 bases from V and 1 base from J; bases unmatched to any gene: 7. Germline lookup yields CDR1 KGHSH and CDR2 LQKENI. The CDR3 sequence is CASSPPLGQGPQETQYF. Partial CDR3 DNA: TGTGCCAGCTCACCACCGTTAGGACAGGGCCCCCAAGAGACC. The whole variable domain, remainder taken from reference TRBV18 and TRBJ2-5, is NAGVMQNPRHLVRRRGQEARLRCSPMKGHSHVYWYRQLPEEGLKFMVYLQKENIIDESGMPKERFSAEFPKEGPSILRIQQVVRGDSAAYFCASSPPLGQGPQETQYFGPGTRLLVL.